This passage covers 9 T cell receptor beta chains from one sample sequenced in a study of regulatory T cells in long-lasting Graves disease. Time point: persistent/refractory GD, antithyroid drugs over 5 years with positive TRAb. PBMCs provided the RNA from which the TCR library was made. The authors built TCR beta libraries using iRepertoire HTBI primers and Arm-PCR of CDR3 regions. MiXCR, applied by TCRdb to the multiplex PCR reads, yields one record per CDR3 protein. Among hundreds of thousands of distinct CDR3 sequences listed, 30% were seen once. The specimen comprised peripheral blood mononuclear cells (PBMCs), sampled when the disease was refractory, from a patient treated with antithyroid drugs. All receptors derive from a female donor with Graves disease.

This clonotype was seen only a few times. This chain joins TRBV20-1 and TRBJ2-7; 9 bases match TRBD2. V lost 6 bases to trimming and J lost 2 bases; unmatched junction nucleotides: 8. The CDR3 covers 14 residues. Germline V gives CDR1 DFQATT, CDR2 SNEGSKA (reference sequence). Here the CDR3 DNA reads TGCAGTGCACTCTTAGCGGGAGAAGCCTACGAGCAGTACTTC. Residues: CSALLAGEAYEQYF.

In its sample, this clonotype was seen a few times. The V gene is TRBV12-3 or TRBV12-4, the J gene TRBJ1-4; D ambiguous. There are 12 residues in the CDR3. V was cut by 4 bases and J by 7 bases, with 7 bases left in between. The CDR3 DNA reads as TGTGCCAGCAGTTCTTCACGTGAAAAACTGTTTTTT. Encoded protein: CASSSSREKLFF.

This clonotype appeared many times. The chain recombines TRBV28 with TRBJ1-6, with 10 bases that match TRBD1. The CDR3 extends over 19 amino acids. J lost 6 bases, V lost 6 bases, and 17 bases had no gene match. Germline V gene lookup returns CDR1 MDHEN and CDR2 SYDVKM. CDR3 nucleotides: TGTGCCAGCAGCCTGACCGGGACAGGGGCATTTTTGTTTAATTCACCCCTCCACTTT. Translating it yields CASSLTGTGAFLFNSPLHF.

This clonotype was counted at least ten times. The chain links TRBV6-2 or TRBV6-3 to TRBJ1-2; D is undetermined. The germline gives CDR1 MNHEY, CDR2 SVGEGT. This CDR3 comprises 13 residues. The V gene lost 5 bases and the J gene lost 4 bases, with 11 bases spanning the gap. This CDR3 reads CASSEMEGYGYTF. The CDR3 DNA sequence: TGTGCCAGCAGTGAAATGGAGGGCTATGGCTACACCTTC.

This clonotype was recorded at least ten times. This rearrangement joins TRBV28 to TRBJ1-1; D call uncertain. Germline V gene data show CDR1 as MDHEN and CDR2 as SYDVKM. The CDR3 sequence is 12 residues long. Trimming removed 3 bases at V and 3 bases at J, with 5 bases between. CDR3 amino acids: CASSFRYTEAFF. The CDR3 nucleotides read TGTGCCAGCAGTTTTCGATACACTGAAGCTTTCTTT.

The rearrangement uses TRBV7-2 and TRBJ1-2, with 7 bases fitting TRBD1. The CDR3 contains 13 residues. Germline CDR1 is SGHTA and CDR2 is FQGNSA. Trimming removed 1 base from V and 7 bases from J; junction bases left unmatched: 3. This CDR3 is CASSLDNRGGYTF. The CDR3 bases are TGTGCCAGCAGCTTAGACAACAGGGGTGGCTACACCTTC. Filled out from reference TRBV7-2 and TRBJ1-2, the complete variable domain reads GAGVSQSPSNKVTEKGKDVELRCDPISGHTALYWYRQSLGQGLEFLIYFQGNSAPDKSGLPSDRFSAERTGGSVSTLTIQRTQQEDSAVYLCASSLDNRGGYTFGSGTRLTVV.

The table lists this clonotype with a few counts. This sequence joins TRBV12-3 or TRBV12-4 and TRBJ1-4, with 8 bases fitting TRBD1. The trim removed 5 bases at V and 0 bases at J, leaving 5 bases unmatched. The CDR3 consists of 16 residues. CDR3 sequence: CASSLQGAATNEKLFF. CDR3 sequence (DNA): TGTGCCAGCAGTCTGCAGGGGGCAGCAACTAATGAAAAACTGTTTTTT.

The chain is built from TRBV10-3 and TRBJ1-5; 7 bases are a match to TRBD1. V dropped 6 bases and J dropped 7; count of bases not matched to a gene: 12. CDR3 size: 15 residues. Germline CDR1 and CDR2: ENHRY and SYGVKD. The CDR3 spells CAISPSTGTGQPQHF. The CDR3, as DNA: TGTGCCATCAGCCCATCGACAGGGACGGGCCAGCCCCAGCATTTT.

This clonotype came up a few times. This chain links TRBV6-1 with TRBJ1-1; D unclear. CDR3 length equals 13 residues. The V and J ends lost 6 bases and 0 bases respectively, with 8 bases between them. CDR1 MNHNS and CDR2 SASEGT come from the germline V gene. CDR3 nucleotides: TGTGCCAGCAGCGCGAACATGAACACTGAAGCTTTCTTT. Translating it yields CASSANMNTEAFF.